This TCR beta chain derives from a study of cytotoxic CD8 clonotypes in ibrutinib-treated CLL. The CDR3 runs to 12 residues. CDR1 and CDR2 (germline): SQVTM, ANQGSEA. Sequenced by immunoSEQ multiplex PCR; TCRdb stores in-frame clones only, minus some. The sample holds 9,500 to 15,000 clones, 62% seen once. This clone appeared a few times. At one end, the junction sequence differs from germline, possibly due to a read error. Source: PBMCs, taken before ibrutinib treatment. V and J are TRBV29-1 and TRBJ2-5; 7 bases are shared with TRBD1. This clonotype was obtained from a human donor with chronic lymphocytic leukemia. Written as DNA, the CDR3 is TGCAGCGTTTATTCCGGGACAGAGTCCCCCCACTTC. The encoded protein is CSVYSGTESPHF.